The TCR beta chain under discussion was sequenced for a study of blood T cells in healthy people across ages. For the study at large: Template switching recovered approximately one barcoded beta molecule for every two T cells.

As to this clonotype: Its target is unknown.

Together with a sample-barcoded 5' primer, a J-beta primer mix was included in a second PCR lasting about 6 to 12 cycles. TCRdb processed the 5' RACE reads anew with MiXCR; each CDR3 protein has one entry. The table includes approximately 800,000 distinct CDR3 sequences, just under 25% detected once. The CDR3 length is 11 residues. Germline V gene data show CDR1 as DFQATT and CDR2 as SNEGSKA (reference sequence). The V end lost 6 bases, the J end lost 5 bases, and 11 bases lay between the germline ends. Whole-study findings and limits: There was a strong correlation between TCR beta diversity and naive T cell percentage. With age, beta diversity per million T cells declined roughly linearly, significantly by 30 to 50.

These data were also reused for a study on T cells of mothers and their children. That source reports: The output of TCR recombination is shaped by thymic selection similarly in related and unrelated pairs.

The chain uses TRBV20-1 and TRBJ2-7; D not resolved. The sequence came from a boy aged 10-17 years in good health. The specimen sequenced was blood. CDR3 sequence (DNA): TGCAGTGCCCCAGAATCCCACGAGCAGTACTTC. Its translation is CSAPESHEQYF.